The 8 T cell receptor beta chains below come from one sample, sequenced in a study of cytomegalovirus exposure and HLA in healthy donors. PCR amplification relied on 60 Vbeta primers (plus 13 Jbeta primers). Sequencing was performed with immunoSEQ multiplex PCR; in TCRdb, only in-frame clones are kept and a portion is missing. Of hundreds of thousands of clones in the sample, roughly 80% were seen once. Sequencing input: PBMCs. These receptors originate from a man aged 35 to 55 in good health and CMV-seropositive.

V usage is TRBV4-1 and J usage is TRBJ2-1, with D possibly TRBD1 on 5 matching bases. The CDR3 runs to 17 residues. V shed 0 bases and J shed 0 bases, with 12 bases lying between them. Germline V gene sequence: CDR1 MGHRA, CDR2 YSYEKL. The CDR3 region is CASSQEVRVSSYNEQFF. CDR3 in DNA: TGCGCCAGCAGCCAAGAAGTCAGGGTGAGCTCCTACAATGAGCAGTTCTTC.

The genes are TRBV29-1 and TRBJ2-1, with TRBD2 matching over 8 bases. Trimming cost V 2 bases and J 8 bases; bases outside gene matches: 17. This CDR3 has 17 residues. Per germline, CDR1 SQVTM and CDR2 ANQGSEA. The CDR3 loop reads CSVELRSGRWLRDEQFF. CDR3 nucleotides: TGCAGCGTTGAATTGAGAAGCGGGAGATGGCTGAGGGATGAGCAGTTCTTC.

The chain couples TRBV9 to TRBJ2-3; D is perhaps TRBD2 (6 bases). CDR3 length: 15 amino acids. CDR1 and CDR2 from the germline V gene are SGDLS and YYNGEE. V was pared by 1 base and J by 6 bases, with 15 bases between. The CDR3 DNA reads as TGTGCCAGCAGCGTATTCCCCGGCGCGGGGGATACGCAGTATTTT. Amino acids: CASSVFPGAGDTQYF.

To note about this clone: Mismatch with germline at one junction end may stem from a read error. The chain recombines TRBV7-7 with TRBJ2-7; tentative D call: TRBD1 (6 bases). The CDR3 extends over 14 amino acids. The germline gives CDR1 SSHAT, CDR2 FNYEAQ (reference sequence). The CDR3 region is CASSRDIGPYEQYF. CDR3 DNA sequence: TGTGCTAGCAGCCGGGACATCGGGCCCTACGAGCAGTACTTC.

The chain links TRBV6-6 to TRBJ2-5, with 7 bases fitting TRBD1. This CDR3 contains 14 residues. The V gene end was trimmed by 6 bases and the J gene end by 1 base; junction bases not matched to a gene: 5. In germline, CDR1 is MNHNY, CDR2 SVGAGI (reference sequence). CDR3 sequence: CASRPGTAQETQYF. The CDR3 DNA reads TGTGCCAGCAGACCCGGGACAGCCCAAGAGACCCAGTACTTC.

The CDR3 DNA is TGCGCCAGCACTTTACCCAGGGTCTCCTACGAGCAGTACGTC. It encodes CASTLPRVSYEQYV. The gene calls are TRBV10-1 and TRBJ2-7; possible D gene TRBD1, 5 bases. The CDR3 extends over 14 amino acids. V was pared by 7 bases and J by 0 bases, with 13 bases between. Germline lookup yields CDR1 WNHNN and CDR2 SYGVQD (reference sequence).

The chain recombines TRBV19 with TRBJ2-7; possible D gene TRBD2, 5 bases. Per germline, CDR1 LNHDA and CDR2 SQIVND (reference sequence). The V end lost 6 bases, the J end lost 4 bases, and 19 bases lay between the germline ends. CDR3 length: 15 residues. This CDR3 reads CASSPMEVGGYEQYF. The CDR3 nucleotides read TGTGCCAGTAGCCCAATGGAGGTGGGCGGATACGAGCAGTACTTC.

Regarding this clone: The sample holds other DNA sequences that translate to the same CDR3. V usage is TRBV27 and J usage is TRBJ1-1; no clear D. CDR1 and CDR2 (germline): MNHEY, SMNVEV (reference sequence). The CDR3 sequence is 13 residues long. V was pared by 4 bases and J by 1 base, with 7 bases between. The CDR3 nucleotides read TGTGCCAGCAGTTCACGCGAGAACACTGAAGCTTTCTTT. This codes for CASSSRENTEAFF.